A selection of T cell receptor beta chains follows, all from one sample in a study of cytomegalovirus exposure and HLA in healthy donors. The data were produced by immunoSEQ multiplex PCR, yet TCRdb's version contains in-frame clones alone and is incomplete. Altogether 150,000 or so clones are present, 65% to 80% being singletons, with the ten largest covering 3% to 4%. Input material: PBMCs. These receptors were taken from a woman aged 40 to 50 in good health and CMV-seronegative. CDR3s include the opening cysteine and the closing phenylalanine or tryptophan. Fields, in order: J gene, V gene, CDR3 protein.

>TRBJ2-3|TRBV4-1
CASSQDGAGGPTDTQYF
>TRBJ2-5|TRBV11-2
CASSLGLAGGGETQYF
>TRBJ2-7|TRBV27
CASSSIRELRDEQYF
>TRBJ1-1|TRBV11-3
CASSQGVNTEAFF
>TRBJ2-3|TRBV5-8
CASSGRGQGKDTQYF
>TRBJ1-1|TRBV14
CASSQDQGLNTEAFF
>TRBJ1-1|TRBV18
CASSQTGFMNTEAFF
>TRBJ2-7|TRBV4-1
CASSQGTGSFEEQYF
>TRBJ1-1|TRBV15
CATSSVQGVNTEAFF
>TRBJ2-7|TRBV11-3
CASSSRTDYEQYF
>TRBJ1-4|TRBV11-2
CASSKGQGSEKLFF
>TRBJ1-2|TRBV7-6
CASSLQNYGYTF
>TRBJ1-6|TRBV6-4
CAITGGFSNSPLHF
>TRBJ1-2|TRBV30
CAWSVPWQTKQYGYTF
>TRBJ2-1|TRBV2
CASTGQGPGEQFF
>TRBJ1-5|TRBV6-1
CASSPQGVGFGPQHF
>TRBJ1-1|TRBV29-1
CSGSGVTLNTEAFF
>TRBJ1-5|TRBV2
CASSATGDQPQHF
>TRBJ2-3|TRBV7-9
CASSQGAGDTQYF
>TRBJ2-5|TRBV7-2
CASSPWTRGMQTQYF
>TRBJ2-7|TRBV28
CASSTPLIAGAIEQYF
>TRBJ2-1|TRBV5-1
CASSLDVARGEQFF
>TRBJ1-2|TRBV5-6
CASSFGPGHSGYTF
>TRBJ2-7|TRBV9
CASSAGDSTDEQYF
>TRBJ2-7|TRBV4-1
CASSQIPNRGNYEQYF
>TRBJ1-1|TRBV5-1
CASSPRTDMNTEAFF
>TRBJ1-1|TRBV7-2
CASSRPGQGRWGEAFF
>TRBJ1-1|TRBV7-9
CASSSGQGVTEAFF
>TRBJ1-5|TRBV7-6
CASSLGTGSNQPQHF
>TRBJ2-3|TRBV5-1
CASSLDLAGSGDTQYF
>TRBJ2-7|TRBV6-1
CASRAGTGVTYEQYF
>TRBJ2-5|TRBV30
CAWEGGGRLSETQYF
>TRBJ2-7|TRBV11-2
CASSSPGLETTYEQYF
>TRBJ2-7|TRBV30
CAWSVGGPGLREQYF
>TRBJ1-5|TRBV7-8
CASSLQGIVSQPQHF
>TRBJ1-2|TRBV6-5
CASSYGGPYGYTF
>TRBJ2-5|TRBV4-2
CASSQRLTGQETQYF
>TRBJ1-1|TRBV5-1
CASSLSRTENTEAFF
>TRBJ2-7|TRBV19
CASSSTSDLSYEQYF
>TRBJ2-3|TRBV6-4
CASSDSLAGATDTQYF
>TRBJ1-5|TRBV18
CASSRNSEGNQPQHF
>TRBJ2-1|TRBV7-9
CASSFGARYNEQFF
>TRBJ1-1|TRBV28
CASSSGQGANTEAFF
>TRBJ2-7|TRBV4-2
CASSQDGTTGGEQYF
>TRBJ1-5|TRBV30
CAWSVGDNFSNQPQHF
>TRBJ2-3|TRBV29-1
CSVEERGAVGDTQYF
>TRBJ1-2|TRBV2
CASLSDRVDYGYTF
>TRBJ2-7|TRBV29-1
CSGGDSSYEQYF
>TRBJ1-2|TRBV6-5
CASRQTVGRHYGYTF
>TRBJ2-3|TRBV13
CASSATTSGFPFATDTQYF
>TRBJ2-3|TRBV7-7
CASSLNLGTDTQYF
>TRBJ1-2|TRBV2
CASSVSGQGLGYTF
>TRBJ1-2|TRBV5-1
CASSWTGTGDYTF
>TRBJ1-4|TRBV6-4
CASSDSGGGDEKLFF
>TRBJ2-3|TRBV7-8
CASSRLAQQEGDTQYF
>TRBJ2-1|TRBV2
CASSGQGDGIYLYNEQFF